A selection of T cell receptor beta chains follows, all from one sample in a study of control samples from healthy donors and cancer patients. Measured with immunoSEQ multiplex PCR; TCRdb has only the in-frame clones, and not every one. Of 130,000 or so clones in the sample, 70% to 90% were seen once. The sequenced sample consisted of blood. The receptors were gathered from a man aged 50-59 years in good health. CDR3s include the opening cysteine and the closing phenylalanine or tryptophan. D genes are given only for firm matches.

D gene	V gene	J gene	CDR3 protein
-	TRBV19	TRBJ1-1	CASSFYVNTEAFF
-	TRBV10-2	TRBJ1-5	CASTASSLSYQPQHF
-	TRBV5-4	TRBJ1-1	CASSSPLNTEAFF
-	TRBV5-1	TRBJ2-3	CASSSSSRDTQYF
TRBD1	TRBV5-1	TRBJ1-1	CASSPMGQPNTEAFF
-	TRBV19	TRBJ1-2	CASSTLPYYGYTF
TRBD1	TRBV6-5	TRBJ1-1	CASSYSTGPNTEAFF
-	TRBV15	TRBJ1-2	CATSRDRVSYGYTF
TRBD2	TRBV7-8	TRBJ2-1	CASSSLAGGYNEQFF
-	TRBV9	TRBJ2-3	CASSVRGSQTDTQYF
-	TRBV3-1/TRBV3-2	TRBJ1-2	CASSHGDRGYTF
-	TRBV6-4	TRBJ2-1	CASSLMERSREQFF
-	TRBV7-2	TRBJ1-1	CASSLALNTEAFF
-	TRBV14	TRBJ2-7	CASSHLLQRSSYEQYF
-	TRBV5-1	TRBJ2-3	CASSPGPTSTDTQYF
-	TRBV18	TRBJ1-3	CASSPQETGNTIYF
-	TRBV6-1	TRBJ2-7	CASSEADTYEQYF
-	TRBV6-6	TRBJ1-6	CASALRQDNSPLHF
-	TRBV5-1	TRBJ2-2	CASSLEGAGGTGELFF
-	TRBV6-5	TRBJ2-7	CASSYSGSQQYF
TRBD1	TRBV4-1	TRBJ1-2	CASSQVDRDGYTF
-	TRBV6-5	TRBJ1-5	CASSPLAEQPQHF
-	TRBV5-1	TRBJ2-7	CASSLDFYEQYF
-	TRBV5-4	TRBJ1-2	CASSWEQENYGYTF